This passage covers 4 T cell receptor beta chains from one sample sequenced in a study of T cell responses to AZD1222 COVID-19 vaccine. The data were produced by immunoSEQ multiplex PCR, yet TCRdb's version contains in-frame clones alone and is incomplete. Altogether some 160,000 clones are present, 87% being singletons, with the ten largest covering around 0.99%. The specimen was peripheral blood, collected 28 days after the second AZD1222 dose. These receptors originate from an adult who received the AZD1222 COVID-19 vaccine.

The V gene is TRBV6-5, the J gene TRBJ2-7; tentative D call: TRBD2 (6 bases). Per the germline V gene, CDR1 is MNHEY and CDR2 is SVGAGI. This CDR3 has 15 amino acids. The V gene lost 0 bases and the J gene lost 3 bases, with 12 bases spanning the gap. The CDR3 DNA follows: TGTGCCAGCAGTTACTCGAGGGCAGCGGGCTACGAGCAGTACTTC. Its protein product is CASSYSRAAGYEQYF.

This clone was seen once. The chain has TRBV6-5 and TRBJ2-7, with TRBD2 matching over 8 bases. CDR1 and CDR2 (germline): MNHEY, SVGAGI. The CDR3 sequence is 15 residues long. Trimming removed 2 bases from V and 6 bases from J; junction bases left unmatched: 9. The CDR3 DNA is TGTGCCAGCAGTTACGGCGGCGGGGGGACCTCCGAGCAGTACTTC. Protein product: CASSYGGGGTSEQYF.

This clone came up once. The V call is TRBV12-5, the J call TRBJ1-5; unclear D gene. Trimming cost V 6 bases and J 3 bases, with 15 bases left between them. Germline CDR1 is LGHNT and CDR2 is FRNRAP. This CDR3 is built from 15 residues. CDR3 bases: TGTGCTAGTGGGGAATCCGGTGGCCTCAATCAGCCCCAGCATTTT. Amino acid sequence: CASGESGGLNQPQHF.

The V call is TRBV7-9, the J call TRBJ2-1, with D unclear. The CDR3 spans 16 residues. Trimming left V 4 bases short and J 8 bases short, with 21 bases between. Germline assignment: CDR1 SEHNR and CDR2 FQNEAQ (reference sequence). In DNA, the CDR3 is TGTGCCAGCAGCTCGCTTCCCGTCCGCCCGGGTGATGAGCAGTTCTTC. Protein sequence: CASSSLPVRPGDEQFF.